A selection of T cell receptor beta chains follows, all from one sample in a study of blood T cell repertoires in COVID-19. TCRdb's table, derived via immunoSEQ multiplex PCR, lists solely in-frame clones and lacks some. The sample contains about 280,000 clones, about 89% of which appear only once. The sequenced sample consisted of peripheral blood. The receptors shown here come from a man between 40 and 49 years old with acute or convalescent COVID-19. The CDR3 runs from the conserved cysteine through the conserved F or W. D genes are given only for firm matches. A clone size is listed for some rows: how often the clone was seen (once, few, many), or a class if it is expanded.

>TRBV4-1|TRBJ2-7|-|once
CASSQESSKSGEQYF
TGCGCCAGCAGCCAAGAATCCTCTAAGAGCGGCGAGCAGTACTTC
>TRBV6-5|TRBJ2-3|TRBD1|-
CASGDRGRGTDTQYF
TGTGCCAGCGGGGACAGGGGGAGAGGTACAGATACGCAGTATTTT
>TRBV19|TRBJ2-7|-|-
CASSIGGYYEQYF
TGTGCCAGTAGTATAGGAGGCTACTACGAGCAGTACTTC
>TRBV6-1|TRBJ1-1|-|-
CASSDLLTANTEAFF
TGTGCCAGCAGTGACCTCTTGACAGCGAACACTGAAGCTTTCTTT
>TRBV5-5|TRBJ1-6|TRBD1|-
CASSPTGTVSSYNSPLHF
TGTGCCAGCAGCCCTACCGGGACAGTGAGCTCCTATAATTCACCCCTCCACTTT
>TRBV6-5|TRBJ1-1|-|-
CATSRDSGMNTEAFF
TGTGCCACCTCCAGGGATAGCGGTATGAACACTGAAGCTTTCTTT
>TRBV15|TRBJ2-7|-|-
CATSREGRGLLAEQYF
TGTGCCACCAGCAGAGAGGGGCGGGGGCTACTGGCCGAGCAGTACTTC
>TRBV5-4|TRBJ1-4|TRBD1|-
CASSYRGRDEKLFF
TGTGCCAGCAGTTACAGGGGGCGGGATGAAAAACTGTTTTTT
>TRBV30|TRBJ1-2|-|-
CAWSVVAGRGYTF
TGTGCCTGGAGTGTAGTGGCAGGGAGGGGCTACACCTTC
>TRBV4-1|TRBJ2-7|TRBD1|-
CASSQDGDRGFYEQYF
TGCGCCAGCAGCCAAGATGGGGACAGGGGCTTCTACGAGCAGTACTTC
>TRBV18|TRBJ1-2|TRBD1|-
CASSPGTVYGYTF
TGTGCCAGCTCACCAGGGACAGTCTATGGCTACACCTTC
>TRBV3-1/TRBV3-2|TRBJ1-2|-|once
CASSQAGTIQGYTF
TGTGCCAGCAGCCAGGCCGGGACTATCCAGGGCTACACCTTC
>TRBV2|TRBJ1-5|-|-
CASSHEWGVNQPQHF
TGTGCCAGCAGTCACGAGTGGGGGGTCAATCAGCCCCAGCATTTT
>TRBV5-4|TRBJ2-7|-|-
CASSLGAVSTYEQYF
TGTGCCAGCAGCTTGGGGGCCGTCTCGACCTACGAGCAGTACTTC
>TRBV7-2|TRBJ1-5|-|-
CASSLASNQPQHF
TGTGCCAGCAGCTTGGCATCCAATCAGCCCCAGCATTTT
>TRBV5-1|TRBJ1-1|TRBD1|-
CASSNRGDTEAFF
TGCGCCAGCAGCAACAGGGGGGACACTGAAGCTTTCTTT
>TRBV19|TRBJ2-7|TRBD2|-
CASSKGVAGESQEQYF
TGTGCCAGTAGTAAGGGGGTAGCGGGGGAAAGCCAAGAGCAGTACTTC
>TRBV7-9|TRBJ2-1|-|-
CASSFLASSSYNEQFF
TGTGCCAGCAGCTTCCTAGCCAGTAGTTCCTACAATGAGCAGTTCTTC
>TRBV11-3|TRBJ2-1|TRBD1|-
CASSLDQVGTGSNEQFF
TGTGCCAGCAGCTTAGATCAAGTGGGGACAGGGAGCAATGAGCAGTTCTTC
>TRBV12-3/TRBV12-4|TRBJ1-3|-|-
CASSGQFGNTIYF
TGTGCCAGCAGTGGACAGTTTGGAAACACCATATATTTT
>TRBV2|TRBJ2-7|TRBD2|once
CASSFSLRTSGGPEQYF
TGTGCCAGCAGTTTTTCTCTCAGGACTAGCGGGGGGCCCGAGCAGTACTTC
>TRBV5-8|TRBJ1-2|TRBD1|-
CASSLARDRYYGYTF
TGTGCCAGCAGCCTGGCTCGGGACAGATACTATGGCTACACCTTC
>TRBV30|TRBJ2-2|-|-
CAWGKGDTGELFF
TGTGCCTGGGGGAAAGGGGACACCGGGGAGCTGTTTTTT
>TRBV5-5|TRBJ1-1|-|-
CASSLSGAGYTEAFF
TGTGCCAGCAGCTTGTCAGGGGCCGGATACACTGAAGCTTTCTTT
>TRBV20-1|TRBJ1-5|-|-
CSASQGSNQPQHF
TGCAGTGCTAGTCAGGGAAGCAATCAGCCCCAGCATTTT
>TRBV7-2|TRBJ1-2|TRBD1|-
CASSLDRGDGYTF
TGTGCCAGCAGCTTAGACAGGGGCGATGGCTACACCTTC
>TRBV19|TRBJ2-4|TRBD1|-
CASSIGQGATKNIQYF
TGTGCCAGTAGTATAGGGCAGGGGGCTACCAAAAACATTCAGTACTTC
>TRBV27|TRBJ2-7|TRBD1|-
CASSRYLDRLDEQYF
TGTGCCAGCAGTCGATACCTGGACAGGCTGGACGAGCAGTACTTC
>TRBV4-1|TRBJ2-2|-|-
CASSQGVRRGGELFF
TGCGCCAGCAGCCAAGGGGTCAGGAGGGGCGGGGAGCTGTTTTTT